This note documents a single T cell receptor (beta chain) sequence. These data belong to a study of regulatory T cells in long-lasting Graves disease. For TCR beta, libraries came from iRepertoire HTBI primers and Arm-PCR of CDR3 regions. Each CDR3 protein gets one entry after TCRdb re-called the multiplex PCR reads with MiXCR. The table includes some 200,000 distinct CDR3 sequences, approximately 19% detected once. The time point: newly diagnosed GD, antithyroid drugs for less than 3 months. From RNA extracted from PBMCs, the TCR library was made. The same data also contributed to another study, on T cells in Graves' hyperthyroidism and ophthalmopathy. From that report: Those with hyperthyroidism were 18 to 65 years old, newly diagnosed, and ill for under 2 months. Orbital computed tomography, thyroid ultrasound, serum thyroxine and TRAb, and clinical symptoms together informed the diagnoses. RT-PCR in the first round (using the HTBI primer set) targeted the TCR CDR3.

This clonotype was obtained from a woman aged 25 to 45 with Graves disease. The sample was peripheral blood mononuclear cells (PBMCs), taken at new diagnosis, from a patient treated with antithyroid drugs.

The chain's CDR3 is CASSEAVLAELRDTQYF. The CDR3 nucleotides are TGTGCCAGCAGTGAAGCTGTACTAGCGGAGCTTAGGGATACGCAGTATTTT. The chain combines TRBV2 with TRBJ2-3; 8 nucleotides line up with TRBD2. J lost 6 bases, V lost 0 bases, and 11 bases had no gene match. CDR1 is SNHLY, CDR2 FYNNEI, per germline. This CDR3 is built from 17 residues.